This T cell receptor (beta chain) was observed in a study of T cell clones after liver transplantation. Study at large: Graft-donor-reactive sequences were compared with third-party-reactive TCRbeta sequences from pre-transplant mixed lymphocyte reactions.

The table came from immunoSEQ multiplex PCR; TCRdb's copy has only in-frame clones and leaves some out. The data contain more than 95,000 clones, around four fifths of them singletons. This TCR derives from a human patient who received a liver transplant. Some T cells may have originated in the graft donor. Specimen: CD4+ T cells from blood, collected around 44 months after liver transplant.

The DNA of the CDR3 is TGTGCCAGCAGCTTATCAGGGAATAGCAATCAGCCCCAGCATTTT. The encoded protein is CASSLSGNSNQPQHF. The rearrangement joins TRBV9 to TRBJ1-5, with a tentative D call TRBD1 (5 bases). CDR1 is SGDLS and CDR2 is YYNGEE in the germline V gene. This CDR3 has 15 residues. V lost 4 bases to trimming and J lost 0 bases, with 11 bases between them.